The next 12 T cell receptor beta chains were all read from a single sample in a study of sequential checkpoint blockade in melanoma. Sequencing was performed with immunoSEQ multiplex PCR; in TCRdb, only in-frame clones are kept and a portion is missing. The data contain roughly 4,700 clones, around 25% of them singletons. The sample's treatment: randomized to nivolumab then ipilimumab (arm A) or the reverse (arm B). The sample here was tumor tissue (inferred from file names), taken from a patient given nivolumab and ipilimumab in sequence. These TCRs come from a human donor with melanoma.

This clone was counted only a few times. Here the CDR3 DNA reads TGTGCCACCGGGACGGGCTATGGCTACACCTTC. Translating it yields CATGTGYGYTF. This chain uses TRBV19 with TRBJ1-2; possibly TRBD1 for D (5 bases). V was trimmed by 10 bases and J by 4 bases, leaving 10 bases between them. CDR1 and CDR2 (germline): LNHDA, SQIVND (reference sequence). The CDR3 sequence is 11 residues long.

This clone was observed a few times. The CDR3 DNA sequence: TGTGCCAGCAGCTGGCCCGGGGGGGCGCGAGAGACCCAGTACTTC. This translates into CASSWPGGARETQYF. The rearrangement uses TRBV11-3 and TRBJ2-5, with 8 positions matching TRBD2. CDR3 length: 15 amino acids. The germline V gene encodes CDR1 SGHNT and CDR2 YENEEA. V dropped 4 bases and J dropped 4; count of bases not matched to a gene: 8.

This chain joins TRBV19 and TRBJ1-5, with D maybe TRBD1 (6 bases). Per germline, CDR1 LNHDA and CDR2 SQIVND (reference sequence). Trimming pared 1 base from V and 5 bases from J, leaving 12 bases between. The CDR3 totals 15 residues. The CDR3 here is CASSIVRHRDQPQHF. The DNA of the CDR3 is TGTGCCAGTAGTATAGTTAGGCACAGGGATCAGCCCCAGCATTTT. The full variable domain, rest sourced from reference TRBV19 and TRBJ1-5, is DGGITQSPKYLFRKEGQNVTLSCEQNLNHDAMYWYRQDPGQGLRLIYYSQIVNDFQKGDIAEGYSVSREKKESFPLTVTSAQKNPTAFYLCASSIVRHRDQPQHFGDGTRLSIL.

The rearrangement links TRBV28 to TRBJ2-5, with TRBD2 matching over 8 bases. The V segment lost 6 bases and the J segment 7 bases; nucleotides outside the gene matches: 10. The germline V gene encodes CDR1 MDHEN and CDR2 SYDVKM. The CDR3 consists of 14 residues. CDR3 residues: CASSLAGGGWTQYF. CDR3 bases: TGTGCCAGCAGCCTCGCGGGGGGAGGTTGGACCCAGTACTTC.

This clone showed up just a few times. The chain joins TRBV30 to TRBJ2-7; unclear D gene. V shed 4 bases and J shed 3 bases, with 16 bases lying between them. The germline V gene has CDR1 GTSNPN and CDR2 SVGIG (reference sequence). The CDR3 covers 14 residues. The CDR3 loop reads CAWMDERRGYEQYF. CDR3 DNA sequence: TGTGCCTGGATGGACGAACGAAGAGGCTACGAGCAGTACTTC.

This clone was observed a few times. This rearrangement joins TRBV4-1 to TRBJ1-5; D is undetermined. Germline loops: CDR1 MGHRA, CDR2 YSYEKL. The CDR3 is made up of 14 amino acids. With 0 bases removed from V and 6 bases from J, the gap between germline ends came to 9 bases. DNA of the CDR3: TGCGCCAGCAGCCAAGATCGGGGATCTCAGCCCCAGCATTTT. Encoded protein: CASSQDRGSQPQHF.

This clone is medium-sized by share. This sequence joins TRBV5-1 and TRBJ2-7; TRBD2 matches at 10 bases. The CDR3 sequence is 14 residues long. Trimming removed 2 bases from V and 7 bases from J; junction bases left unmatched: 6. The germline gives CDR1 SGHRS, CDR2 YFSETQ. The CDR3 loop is CASSFSSGRGEQYF. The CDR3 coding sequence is TGCGCCAGCAGCTTCTCTAGCGGGAGAGGGGAGCAGTACTTC.

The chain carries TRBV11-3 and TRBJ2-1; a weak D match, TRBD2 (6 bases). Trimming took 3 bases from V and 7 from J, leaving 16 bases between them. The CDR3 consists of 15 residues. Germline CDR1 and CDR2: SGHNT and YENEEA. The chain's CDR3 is CASSLGTGVGNEQFF. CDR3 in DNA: TGTGCCAGCAGCTTGGGGACGGGAGTCGGAAATGAGCAGTTCTTC.

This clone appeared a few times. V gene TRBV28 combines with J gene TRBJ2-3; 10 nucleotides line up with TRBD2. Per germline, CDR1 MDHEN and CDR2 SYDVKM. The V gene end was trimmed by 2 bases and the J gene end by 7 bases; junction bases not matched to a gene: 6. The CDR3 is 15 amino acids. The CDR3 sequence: CASSLPSGGSHTQYF. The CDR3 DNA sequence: TGTGCCAGCAGTTTACCTAGCGGGGGATCCCATACGCAGTATTTT.

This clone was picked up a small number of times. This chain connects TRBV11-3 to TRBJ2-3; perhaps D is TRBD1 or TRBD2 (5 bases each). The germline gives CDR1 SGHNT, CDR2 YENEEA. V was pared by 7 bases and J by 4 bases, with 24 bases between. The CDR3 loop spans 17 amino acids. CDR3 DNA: TGTGCCAGCAACAAGGGAGCGGACATTCCAAAGCCAGATACGCAGTATTTT. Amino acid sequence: CASNKGADIPKPDTQYF.

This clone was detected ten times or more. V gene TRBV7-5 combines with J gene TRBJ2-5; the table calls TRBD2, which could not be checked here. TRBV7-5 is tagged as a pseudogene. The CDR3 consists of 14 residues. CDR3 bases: TGTGCCAGCAGCTTAACAGGTGGGGGGGAGACCCAGTACTTC. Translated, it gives CASSLTGGGETQYF.

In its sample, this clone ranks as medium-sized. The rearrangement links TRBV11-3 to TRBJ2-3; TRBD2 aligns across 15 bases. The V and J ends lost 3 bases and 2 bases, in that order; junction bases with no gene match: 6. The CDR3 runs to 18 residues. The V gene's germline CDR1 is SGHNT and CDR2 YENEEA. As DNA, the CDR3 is TGTGCCAGCAGCTTGGGACTAGCGGGGGGAATACTCACAGATACGCAGTATTTT. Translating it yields CASSLGLAGGILTDTQYF.